Sequencing of this T cell receptor (beta chain) was carried out in a study of naive and memory T cell subsets. CDR1 is SQVTM, CDR2 ANQGSEA, per germline. The CDR3 loop spans 13 amino acids. Trimming removed 8 bases from V and 3 bases from J, with 16 bases in between. Overall study findings and caveats: The RNA method is potentially sensitive to activation and differentiation changes.

Amplification of ligated cDNA took four PCR rounds with SP2 and nested alpha and beta constant primers. For blood and skin samples, reverse transcription used TCR alpha and beta constant primers. Using its own MiXCR run on the 5' RACE reads, TCRdb lists one record per CDR3 protein. The sample consists of over 45,000 distinct CDR3 sequences, about 8.3% of them appearing once. An oligonucleotide containing a UMI was ligated to the 3' end of TCR cDNA. Whole-blood samples were roughly 2.7 ml of peripheral blood from healthy adult volunteers. Input was roughly 1 to 1000 ng of DNase-treated total RNA without cell sorting. This clonotype was seen many times. Its antigen is unidentified.

The rearrangement joins TRBV29-1 to TRBJ1-1; D unclear. The receptor was derived from a female donor in good health. CDR3 amino acids: CSSRILDDTEAFF. DNA for the CDR3: TGCAGCTCCAGAATCCTGGACGACACTGAAGCTTTCTTT.